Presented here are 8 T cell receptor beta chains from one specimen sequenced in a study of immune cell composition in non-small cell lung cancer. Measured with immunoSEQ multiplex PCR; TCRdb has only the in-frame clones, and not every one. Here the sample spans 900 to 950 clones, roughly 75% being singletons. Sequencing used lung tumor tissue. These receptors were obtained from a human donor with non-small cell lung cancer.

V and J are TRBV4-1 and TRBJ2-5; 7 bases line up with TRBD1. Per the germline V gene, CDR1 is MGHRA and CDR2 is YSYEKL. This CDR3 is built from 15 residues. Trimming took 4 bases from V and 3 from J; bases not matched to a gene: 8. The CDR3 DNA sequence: TGCGCCAGCAGCCGTATCACAGGGGCCGAAGAGACCCAGTACTTC. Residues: CASSRITGAEETQYF.

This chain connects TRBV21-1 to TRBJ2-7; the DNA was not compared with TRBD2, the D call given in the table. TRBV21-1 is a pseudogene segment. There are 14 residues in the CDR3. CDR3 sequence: CAIAGGGPPYEQYF. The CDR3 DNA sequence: TGTGCCATCGCGGGGGGGGGTCCCCCCTACGAGCAGTACTTC.

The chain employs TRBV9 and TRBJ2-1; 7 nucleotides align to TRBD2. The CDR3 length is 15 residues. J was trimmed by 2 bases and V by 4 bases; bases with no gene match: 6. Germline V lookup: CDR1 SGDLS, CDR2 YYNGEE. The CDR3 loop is CASSSLGGAYNEQFF. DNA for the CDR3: TGTGCCAGCAGCTCCTTGGGGGGGGCCTACAATGAGCAGTTCTTC.

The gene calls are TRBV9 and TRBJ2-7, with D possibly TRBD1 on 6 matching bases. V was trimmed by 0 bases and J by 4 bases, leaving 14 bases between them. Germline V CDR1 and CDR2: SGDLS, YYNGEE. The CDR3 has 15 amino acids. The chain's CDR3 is CASSVAQDSLYEQYF. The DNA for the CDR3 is TGTGCCAGCAGCGTAGCACAGGACAGTTTGTACGAGCAGTACTTC. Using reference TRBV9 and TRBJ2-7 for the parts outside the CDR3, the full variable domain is DSGVTQTPKHLITATGQRVTLRCSPRSGDLSVYWYQQSLDQGLQFLIQYYNGEERAKGNILERFSAQQFPDLHSELNLSSLELGDSALYFCASSVAQDSLYEQYFGPGTRLTVT.

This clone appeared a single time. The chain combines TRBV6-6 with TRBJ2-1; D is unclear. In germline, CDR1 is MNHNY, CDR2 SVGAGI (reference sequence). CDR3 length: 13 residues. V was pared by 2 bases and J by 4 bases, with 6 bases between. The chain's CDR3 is CASSYGPYNEQFF. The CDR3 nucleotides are TGTGCCAGCAGTTACGGACCTTACAATGAGCAGTTCTTC.

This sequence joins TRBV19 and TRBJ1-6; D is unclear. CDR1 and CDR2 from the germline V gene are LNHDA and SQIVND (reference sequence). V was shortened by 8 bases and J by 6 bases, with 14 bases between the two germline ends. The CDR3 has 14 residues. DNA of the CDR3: TGTGCCAGTTCTACGGTTGGTTTTAATTCACCCCTCCACTTT. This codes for CASSTVGFNSPLHF.

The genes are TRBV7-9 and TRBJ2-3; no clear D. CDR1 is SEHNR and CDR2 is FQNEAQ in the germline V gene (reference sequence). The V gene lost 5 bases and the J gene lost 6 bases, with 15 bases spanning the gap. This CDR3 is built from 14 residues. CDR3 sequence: CASSAEMRADTQYF. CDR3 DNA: TGTGCCAGCAGCGCAGAGATGCGTGCCGATACGCAGTATTTT.

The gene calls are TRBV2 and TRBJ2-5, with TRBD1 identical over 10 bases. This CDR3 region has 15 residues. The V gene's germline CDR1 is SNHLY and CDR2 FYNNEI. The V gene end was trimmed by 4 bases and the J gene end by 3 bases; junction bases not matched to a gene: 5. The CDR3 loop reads CASSGAGTGEETQYF. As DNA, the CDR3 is TGTGCCAGCAGTGGGGCCGGGACAGGGGAAGAGACCCAGTACTTC.